The table lists the clone carrying this TCR beta chain with a few counts. This sample was included in a study of human T cells and chemical hapten exposure. Study at large: For sensitization, 2% DPC was applied to an approximately 2 cm by approximately 2 cm patch of upper inner arm skin. The scalp of each patient received a weekly diphenylcyclopropenone dose for the full approximately 26-week study.

Noted time point: patch test 2, 6 weeks after DPC sensitization. Treatment: therapeutic diphenylcyclopropenone sensitization with weekly scalp DPC. Alopecia patients deemed DPC-suitable, aged 18 to 70, excluding pregnancy. Germline loops: CDR1 MNHEY, CDR2 SVGEGT. The trim removed 3 bases at V and 5 bases at J, leaving 5 bases unmatched. The CDR3 runs to 15 residues. The library labeled individual cDNA molecules by adding unique molecular identifiers to them. TCRdb ran MiXCR on the RACE reads and lists one entry per CDR3 protein. Altogether roughly 150,000 distinct CDR3 sequences are present, about 10% being singletons, with the ten largest covering less than 1.5%.

The chain has TRBV6-2 or TRBV6-3 and TRBJ2-2; TRBD1 aligns across 8 bases. This receptor was identified in a woman aged 45-65 years with alopecia areata. Some clones in this sample may be carry-over from other donors' samples. This material consisted of whole blood, taken in connection with sensitization to the hapten diphenylcyclopropenone (DPC). CDR3 in DNA: TGTGCCAGCAGTTATCGGCAGGGGGCTACCGGGGAGCTGTTTTTT. Translating gives CASSYRQGATGELFF.